These T cell receptor beta chains were read from a single sample in a study of T cell responses to AZD1222 COVID-19 vaccine. Only in-frame clones appear in the TCRdb table, and some are missing; sequencing was by immunoSEQ multiplex PCR. The sample holds approximately 60,000 clones; more than 70% are singletons and the top ten take over 12%. The source was peripheral blood, collected on day 0 of AZD1222 vaccination. Receptors were obtained from an adult in good health. The CDR3 runs from the conserved cysteine through the conserved F or W. The D gene is left open where the match is weak. Size is omitted from some rows. Given values are once, few, many or a class for expanded clones.

TRBJ1-4 | NA | TRBV5-1 | TRBD1 | TGCGCCAGCAGCACAGGACAGGGGGGAGTACAGGAAAAACTGTTTTTT | CASSTGQGGVQEKLFF
TRBJ2-7 | NA | TRBV6-2/TRBV6-3 | NA | TGTGCCAGCAGTGTAGCCCCGAACTACGAGCAGTACTTC | CASSVAPNYEQYF
TRBJ2-7 | few | TRBV9 | TRBD2 | TGTGCCAGCAGCGCGAGAGGGGAGGGATCTGGGCGAGGGGAGCAGTACTTC | CASSARGEGSGRGEQYF
TRBJ2-7 | NA | TRBV6-5 | NA | TGTGCCAGCACGGACAGACTGTTGAGCGAGCAGTACTTC | CASTDRLLSEQYF
TRBJ2-3 | once | TRBV9 | NA | TGTGCCAGCAGCGTAGGGACGGGTCTGGGGACGCAGTATTTT | CASSVGTGLGTQYF
TRBJ1-2 | few | TRBV18 | NA | TGTGCCAGCTCACCCGACGGAGGATATGGCTACACCTTC | CASSPDGGYGYTF
TRBJ2-7 | NA | TRBV6-5 | NA | TGTGCCAGCAGTTACTCGATGGGCGAGCAGTACTTC | CASSYSMGEQYF
TRBJ2-7 | once | TRBV5-1 | TRBD1 | TGCGCCAGCAGCGGACAGGATTACGAGCAGTACTTC | CASSGQDYEQYF
TRBJ1-6 | NA | TRBV7-2 | NA | TGTGCCAGCAGCTTATTACCGGGATTGGAAAATAATTCACCCCTCCACTTT | CASSLLPGLENNSPLHF
TRBJ1-4 | NA | TRBV18 | TRBD1 | TGTGCCAGCTCACCTGGACAGGGGGTTGAAAAACTGTTTTTT | CASSPGQGVEKLFF
TRBJ2-7 | NA | TRBV28 | NA | TGTGCCAGCAGTGGGCAGCCCAGATCCTACGAGCAGTACTTC | CASSGQPRSYEQYF
TRBJ1-3 | NA | TRBV6-5 | NA | TGTGCCAGCAGATCCAGGGGCTCTGGAAACACCATATATTTT | CASRSRGSGNTIYF
TRBJ1-4 | few | TRBV5-1 | TRBD1 | TGCGCCAGCAGCGCGACAGGGGATAATGAAAAACTGTTTTTT | CASSATGDNEKLFF
TRBJ1-1 | NA | TRBV6-5 | NA | TGTGCCAGCAGTTACCGGGGATTCACTGAAGCTTTCTTT | CASSYRGFTEAFF
TRBJ2-2 | NA | TRBV6-5 | TRBD2 | TGTGCCAGCAGTTACTGGGGGGGACCCGGGGAGCTGTTTTTT | CASSYWGGPGELFF
TRBJ2-5 | NA | TRBV7-7 | TRBD2 | TGTGCTAGCAGCTCTGGACTAGCTCAAGAGACCCAGTACTTC | CASSSGLAQETQYF
TRBJ1-1 | NA | TRBV2 | NA | TGTGCCAGCAGAACAGGGACCCGAGGTGAAGCTTTCTTT | CASRTGTRGEAFF
TRBJ2-7 | NA | TRBV9 | TRBD1 | TGTGCCAGCAGCGTAGGGGTAGGGACAGGGCCCTACGAGCAGTACTTC | CASSVGVGTGPYEQYF
TRBJ2-5 | NA | TRBV6-2/TRBV6-3 | TRBD2 | TGTGCCAGCAGTCGGACTAGCGGGGAACAGACCCAGTACTTC | CASSRTSGEQTQYF
TRBJ1-6 | NA | TRBV6-5 | NA | TGTGCCAGCAGGCCGTATAATTCACCCCTCCACTTT | CASRPYNSPLHF
TRBJ2-1 | NA | TRBV6-2/TRBV6-3 | NA | TGTGCCAGCAGTCGGCCGGGGGTTAGGGAGCAGTTCTTC | CASSRPGVREQFF
TRBJ1-1 | few | TRBV29-1 | NA | TGCAGCGTGTCGCCTGGTGGAACTGAAATGAACACTGAAGCTTTCTTT | CSVSPGGTEMNTEAFF
TRBJ1-2 | NA | TRBV5-4 | TRBD1 | TGTGCCAGCAGCTACCCGGGACAGGGAAGGGATGGCTACACCTTC | CASSYPGQGRDGYTF
TRBJ2-2 | NA | TRBV9 | NA | TGTGCCAGCAGTATCAACACCGGGGAGCTGTTTTTT | CASSINTGELFF
TRBJ2-3 | NA | TRBV14 | NA | TGTGCCAGCAGCTACACAGATACGCAGTATTTT | CASSYTDTQYF
TRBJ2-7 | NA | TRBV4-1 | TRBD1 | TGCGCCAGCAGCCAAGTTGGGACAGGCAACGGTGAGCAGTACTTC | CASSQVGTGNGEQYF
TRBJ2-7 | NA | TRBV6-5 | NA | TGTGCCAGCAAGGGATCGAGAGGGAACCACGAGCAGTACTTC | CASKGSRGNHEQYF
TRBJ1-1 | NA | TRBV28 | NA | TGTGCCAGCAGAGAGGACGGGAACACTGAAGCTTTCTTT | CASREDGNTEAFF
TRBJ2-1 | NA | TRBV6-2/TRBV6-3 | NA | TGTGCCAGCAGTTACTCGCTCCACCGCCCATCCGACGAGCAGTTCTTC | CASSYSLHRPSDEQFF
TRBJ1-3 | once | TRBV10-2 | NA | TGCGCCAGCAGTGAGTCTCTGACTGAAAGCTCTGGAAACACCATATATTTT | CASSESLTESSGNTIYF
TRBJ2-7 | NA | TRBV7-3 | NA | TGTGCCAGCAGCTTAATGGACGGACCCTACGAGCAGTACTTC | CASSLMDGPYEQYF
TRBJ2-7 | NA | TRBV5-5 | NA | TGTGCCAGCAGCTTGGAACGCCCCTACGAGCAGTACTTC | CASSLERPYEQYF
TRBJ1-2 | NA | TRBV7-2 | NA | TGTGCCAGCAGCCTCCCGGGATCTAACTATGGCTACACCTTC | CASSLPGSNYGYTF
TRBJ2-7 | NA | TRBV14 | NA | TGTGCCAGCAGCCGATCCGGACAGTCCTACGAGCAGTACTTC | CASSRSGQSYEQYF
TRBJ1-3 | NA | TRBV28 | NA | TGTGCCAGCAGTTTATTTACGGGGCGACCTGGAAACACCATATATTTT | CASSLFTGRPGNTIYF